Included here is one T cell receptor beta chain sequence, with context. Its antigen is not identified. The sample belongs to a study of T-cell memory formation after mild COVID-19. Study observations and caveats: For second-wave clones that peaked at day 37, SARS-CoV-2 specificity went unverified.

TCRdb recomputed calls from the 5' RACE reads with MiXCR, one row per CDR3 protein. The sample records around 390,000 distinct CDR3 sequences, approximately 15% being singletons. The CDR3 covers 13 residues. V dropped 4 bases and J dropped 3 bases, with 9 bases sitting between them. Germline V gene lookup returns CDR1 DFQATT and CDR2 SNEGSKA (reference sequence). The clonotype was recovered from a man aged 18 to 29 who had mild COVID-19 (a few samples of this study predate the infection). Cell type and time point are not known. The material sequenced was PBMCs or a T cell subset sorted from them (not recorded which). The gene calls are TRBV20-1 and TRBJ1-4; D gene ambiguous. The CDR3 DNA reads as TGCAGTGCTAAAAAAGAGGCTAATGAAAAACTGTTTTTT. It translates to CSAKKEANEKLFF.